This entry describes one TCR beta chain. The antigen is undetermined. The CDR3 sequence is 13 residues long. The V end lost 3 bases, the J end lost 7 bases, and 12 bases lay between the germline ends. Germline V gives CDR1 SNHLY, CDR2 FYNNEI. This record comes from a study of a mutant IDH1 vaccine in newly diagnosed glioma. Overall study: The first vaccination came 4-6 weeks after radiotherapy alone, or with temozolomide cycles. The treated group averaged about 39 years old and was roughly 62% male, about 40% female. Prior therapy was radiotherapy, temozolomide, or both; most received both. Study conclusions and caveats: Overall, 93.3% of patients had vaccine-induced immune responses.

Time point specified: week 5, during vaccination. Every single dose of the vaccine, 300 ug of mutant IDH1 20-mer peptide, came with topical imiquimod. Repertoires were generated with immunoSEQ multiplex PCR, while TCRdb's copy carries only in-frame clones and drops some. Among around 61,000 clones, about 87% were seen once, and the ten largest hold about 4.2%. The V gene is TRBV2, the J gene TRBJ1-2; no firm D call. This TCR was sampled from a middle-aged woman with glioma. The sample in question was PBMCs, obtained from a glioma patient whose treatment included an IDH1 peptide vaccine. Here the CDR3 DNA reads TGTGCCAGCAGTGAGCCCAGAATGACTGGCTACACCTTC. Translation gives CASSEPRMTGYTF.